This T cell receptor beta chain appears in the sequencing data of a study of neurological immune-mediated disorders. TCRdb re-analysed the 5' RACE reads in MiXCR, keeping a single row per CDR3 protein. The table includes around 68,000 distinct CDR3 sequences, over 4% detected once. This clonotype came up many times. The receptor was derived from a man in his fifties or sixties with multiple sclerosis. The sample taken for sequencing was PBMCs.

As DNA, the CDR3 is TGCAGCGTTGACCTGCCAGGCCGTCGCGAGACCCAGTACTTC. It is translated as CSVDLPGRRETQYF. The chain uses TRBV29-1 and TRBJ2-5; D gene ambiguous. V gave up 3 bases and J gave up 5 bases, with 16 bases separating them. This CDR3 has 14 amino acids. CDR1 and CDR2 from the germline V gene are SQVTM and ANQGSEA.